The T cell receptor (beta chain) under discussion was sequenced for a study of T cell repertoires in cytomegalovirus infection. In the study overall: In public TCR beta signatures, there were indications of both CMV infection and matching HLA type. Study-wide points: Ex vivo, HLA-C-restricted CMV-specific TCR beta clonotypes prevailed over the rest of the response.

This clonotype turned up a few times. Its antigen remains unknown. The CDR3 consists of 14 residues. V shed 4 bases and J 5 bases; nucleotides not matched to a gene: 6. CDR1 and CDR2 (germline): MGHRA, YSYEKL. MiXCR was run by TCRdb on the reads, yielding one entry per CDR3 protein. This sample has approximately 1,000,000 distinct CDR3 sequences, with 25% to 40% found just once. The V gene is TRBV4-1, the J gene TRBJ1-1; 8 bases line up with TRBD1. The receptor was isolated from a human donor in good health (CMV status not recorded). Some clones in this sample may be carry-over from other donors' samples. Sequences were derived from cultured CD8+ T cells from PBMCs, sampled from culture after CMV antigen stimulation. For the CDR3, the DNA is TGCGCCAGCAGCCCGTACAGGGGGGGGACTGAAGCTTTCTTT. Its translation: CASSPYRGGTEAFF.